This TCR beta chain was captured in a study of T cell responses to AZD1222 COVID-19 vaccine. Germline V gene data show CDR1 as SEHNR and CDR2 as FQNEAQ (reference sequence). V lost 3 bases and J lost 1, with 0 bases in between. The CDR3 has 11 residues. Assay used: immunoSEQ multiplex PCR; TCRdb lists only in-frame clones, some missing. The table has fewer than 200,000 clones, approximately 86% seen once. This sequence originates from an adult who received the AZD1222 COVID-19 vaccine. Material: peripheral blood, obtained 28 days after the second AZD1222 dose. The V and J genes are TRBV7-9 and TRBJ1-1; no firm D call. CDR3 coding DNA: TGTGCCAGCAGCTTGAACACTGAAGCTTTCTTT. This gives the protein CASSLNTEAFF. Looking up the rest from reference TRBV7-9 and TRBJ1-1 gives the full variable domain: DTGVSQNPRHKITKRGQNVTFRCDPISEHNRLYWYRQTLGQGPEFLTYFQNEAQLEKSRLLSDRFSAERPKGSFSTLEIQRTEQGDSAMYLCASSLNTEAFFGQGTRLTVV.